This entry lists 14 T cell receptor beta chains sequenced from one sample in a study of T cells in Graves' hyperthyroidism and ophthalmopathy. Authors of the study amplified TCR beta CDR3 regions from RNA transcripts. A first-round RT-PCR of the TCR CDR3 used the HTBI primer set. Each CDR3 protein gets one entry after TCRdb re-called the multiplex PCR reads with MiXCR. The table lists about 360,000 distinct CDR3 sequences, 13% of them singletons. The specimen was blood. All receptors derive from a woman aged 18 to 35 with Graves' hyperthyroidism.

This clonotype occurred many times. The chain is built from TRBV7-9 and TRBJ2-7; 8 bases map to TRBD1. The germline V gene encodes CDR1 SEHNR and CDR2 FQNEAQ (reference sequence). This CDR3 has 17 residues. Unmatched junction bases numbered 15, after V lost 5 bases and J lost 3 bases. The CDR3 DNA reads TGTGCCAGCAGCCCCCAGGGGGCCAGGGCGGCCATCTACGAGCAGTACTTC. It encodes CASSPQGARAAIYEQYF.

This sequence joins TRBV14 and TRBJ1-2; a possible D gene is TRBD1 (6 bases). There are 13 residues in the CDR3. Germline values: CDR1 SGHDN, CDR2 FVKESK. Trimming removed 4 bases from V and 7 bases from J, with 13 bases in between. CDR3 sequence reads: CASSPRGGSGYTF. The CDR3 DNA follows: TGTGCCAGCAGCCCCCGAGGGGGGTCTGGCTACACCTTC. Full variable domain (remainder filled in from reference TRBV14 and TRBJ1-2): EAGVTQFPSHSVIEKGQTVTLRCDPISGHDNLYWYRRVMGKEIKFLLHFVKESKQDESGMPNNRFLAERTGGTYSTLKVQPAELEDSGVYFCASSPRGGSGYTFGSGTRLTVV.

This clonotype has at least ten counts. V and J are TRBV6-2 or TRBV6-3 and TRBJ2-7; the D gene could be TRBD1 or TRBD2 (5 bases each). The CDR3 has 16 amino acids. V shed 7 bases and J shed 5 bases, with 24 bases lying between them. Germline CDR1 MNHEY, CDR2 SVGEGT. As DNA, the CDR3 is TGTGCCAGCAACCCCCTGGGACGCCCGAAAACCGACGAGCAGTACTTC. Translated, it gives CASNPLGRPKTDEQYF.

This clonotype was counted a single time. Since a much larger clone is just one base distant, this may be a read error. The CDR3 carries no conserved terminal phenylalanine or tryptophan, so it likely arises from a read error. The V call is TRBV7-2, the J call TRBJ2-7, with D unclear. V lost 3 bases to trimming and J lost 5 bases, with 11 bases between them. Germline-derived CDR1 and CDR2 are SGHTA and FQGNSA. The CDR3 loop spans 13 amino acids. The CDR3, as DNA: TGTGCCAGCAGCTTCTGGGTAACGGACGAGCAGTACCTC. This translates into CASSFWVTDEQYL.

The CDR3 nucleotides read TGTGCCAGCAGCTTGGGGGCAGCAGCTAACTATGGCTACACCTTC. It translates to CASSLGAAANYGYTF. The rearrangement joins TRBV5-6 to TRBJ1-2; D not certain. Trimming removed 0 bases from V and 0 bases from J, with 9 bases in between. This CDR3 contains 15 residues. CDR1 and CDR2 from the germline V gene are SGHDT and YYEEEE.

This clonotype was picked up many times. This chain links TRBV29-1 with TRBJ2-5; D gene unclear. V was trimmed by 7 bases and J by 5 bases, leaving 14 bases between them. CDR1 is SQVTM, CDR2 ANQGSEA, per germline. CDR3 length: 12 amino acids. CDR3 residues: CSANGRVETQYF. The CDR3 DNA reads TGCAGCGCGAATGGTCGGGTTGAGACCCAGTACTTC.

Ten or more counts support this clonotype. J is TRBJ1-5 and V is TRBV9; no definite D call. V lost 0 bases and J lost 1, with 8 bases in between. The CDR3 has 15 residues. CDR1 is SGDLS and CDR2 is YYNGEE in the germline V gene. For the CDR3, the DNA is TGTGCCAGCAGCGTAGGGGCGGTGAGCAATCAGCCCCAGCATTTT. Amino acid sequence: CASSVGAVSNQPQHF.

The rearrangement joins TRBV9 to TRBJ2-4, with D tentatively TRBD1 (5 bases). The CDR3 spans 15 residues. Deletions cut 3 bases from V and 0 bases from J, with 10 bases between. Germline CDR1 SGDLS, CDR2 YYNGEE. The CDR3 here is CASSASGPAKNIQYF. CDR3 nucleotide sequence: TGTGCCAGCAGCGCTTCAGGGCCAGCCAAAAACATTCAGTACTTC. Looking up the rest from reference TRBV9 and TRBJ2-4 gives the full variable domain: DSGVTQTPKHLITATGQRVTLRCSPRSGDLSVYWYQQSLDQGLQFLIQYYNGEERAKGNILERFSAQQFPDLHSELNLSSLELGDSALYFCASSASGPAKNIQYFGAGTRLSVL.

V and J are TRBV6-1 and TRBJ1-3; TRBD1 might be the D (5 bases). With 5 bases removed from V and 4 bases from J, the gap between germline ends came to 21 bases. Germline V gives CDR1 MNHNS, CDR2 SASEGT. This CDR3 comprises 17 residues. The CDR3 loop is CASSSTWGWRSGNTIYF. The CDR3 DNA is TGTGCCAGCAGTTCGACGTGGGGGTGGAGGTCCGGAAACACCATATATTTT.

The rearrangement joins TRBV28 to TRBJ2-4, with TRBD2 matching 8 bases. The CDR3 has 15 amino acids. The J segment lost 7 bases and the V segment lost 4 bases, leaving 9 bases of the junction unmatched. Germline lookup yields CDR1 MDHEN and CDR2 SYDVKM. CDR3 residues: CASSSPGLVGNIQYF. CDR3 sequence (DNA): TGTGCCAGCAGTTCTCCGGGACTAGTTGGGAACATTCAGTACTTC.

This clonotype occurred many times. The rearrangement links TRBV7-2 to TRBJ2-3; D is unclear. CDR3 length: 16 amino acids. Per germline, CDR1 SGHTA and CDR2 FQGNSA. Trimming removed 2 bases from V and 0 bases from J, with 12 bases in between. Here the CDR3 reads CASSLNPATSTDTQYF. DNA for the CDR3: TGTGCCAGCAGCTTAAACCCCGCGACTAGCACAGATACGCAGTATTTT.

This clonotype occurred many times. The chain is built from TRBV29-1 and TRBJ1-2; D is perhaps TRBD1 (5 bases). This CDR3 has 12 amino acids. Germline CDR1 is SQVTM and CDR2 is ANQGSEA. CDR3 coding DNA: TGCTCCGTCGGGGGTACTGACTATGGCTACACCTTC. It encodes CSVGGTDYGYTF.

This clonotype occurred many times. J is TRBJ1-5 and V is TRBV6-1; D unresolved. Trimming stripped 5 bases from V and 3 bases from J, with 11 bases between. CDR1 is MNHNS, CDR2 SASEGT, per germline. The CDR3 covers 14 residues. CDR3 sequence: CASSSRIFNQPQHF. CDR3 coding DNA: TGTGCCAGCAGTTCCCGAATTTTCAATCAGCCCCAGCATTTT.

This clonotype was seen repeatedly, ten times or more. The chain couples TRBV7-9 to TRBJ1-5, with D hard to call. Germline V lookup: CDR1 SEHNR, CDR2 FQNEAQ (reference sequence). The V gene lost 1 base and the J gene lost 7 bases, with 5 bases spanning the gap. The CDR3 runs to 12 residues. The CDR3 reads CASSLDWQPQHF. CDR3 nucleotides: TGTGCCAGCAGCTTAGATTGGCAGCCCCAGCATTTT.